This TCR beta chain was identified during a study of blood T cell repertoires in COVID-19. This CDR3 contains 14 residues. With V trimmed by 5 bases and J by 9 bases, 13 bases remained unmatched. Germline CDR1 SQVTM, CDR2 ANQGSEA. Assay used: immunoSEQ multiplex PCR; TCRdb lists only in-frame clones, some missing. The sample yields under 300,000 clones, around 84% seen once. V and J are TRBV29-1 and TRBJ2-7; TRBD1 matches 10 bases. This sequence was found in a woman in her forties who had recovered from COVID-19. The sequenced material came from peripheral blood. This CDR3 reads CSVRTGGLYLGQYF. The CDR3 DNA sequence: TGCAGCGTTAGGACAGGGGGTCTGTATTTGGGGCAGTACTTC.